This T cell receptor (beta chain) is drawn from a study of shared clonotypes between healthy human individuals. The overall study: Plates per donor: three CD4 naive, three CD4 memory, two CD8 naive, one CD8 memory. General study findings and limits: Generally, naive subsets (rather than memory subsets) showed larger estimated richness. Tissues were not sampled, only blood, and their repertoires likely differ.

The CDR3 spans 15 residues. V dropped 6 bases and J dropped 0 bases, with 12 bases sitting between them. Germline assignment: CDR1 ENHRY and CDR2 SYGVKD. The table came from immunoSEQ multiplex PCR; TCRdb's copy has only in-frame clones and leaves some out. The profile shows some 2 million clones, roughly 96% of them singletons. Concerning this clone itself: What it binds is not known.

The sequencing input was naive CD4+ T cells sorted from blood. Sample subset: CD45RA+ positively selected. The V call is TRBV10-3, the J call TRBJ1-5, with unresolved D. The TCR comes from a man younger than 35 in good health. The CDR3 nucleotides read TGTGCCATCAGACCGTCCGGGGATAGCAATCAGCCCCAGCATTTT. This codes for CAIRPSGDSNQPQHF.